This entry lists 10 T cell receptor beta chains sequenced from one sample in a study of OX40 agonist ivuxolimab in advanced cancers. TCRdb's table, derived via immunoSEQ multiplex PCR, lists solely in-frame clones and lacks some. The table includes 100,000 or so clones, 85% to 90% detected once. The sample consisted of CD4+ or CD8+ T cells sorted from blood, taken in a trial of the OX40 agonist ivuxolimab. These receptors originate from an adult with an advanced solid tumor such as melanoma, head and neck, liver or kidney cancer.

The gene calls are TRBV18 and TRBJ2-7; 8 positions agree with TRBD1. Losses at the gene ends were 4 bases for V and 0 bases for J; bases not matched to a gene: 5. In germline, CDR1 is KGHSH, CDR2 LQKENI. This CDR3 is 15 amino acids long. The CDR3 reads CASSLDRGSSYEQYF. For the CDR3, the DNA is TGTGCCAGCTCACTAGACAGGGGCAGCTCCTACGAGCAGTACTTC.

The chain links TRBV5-1 to TRBJ1-1; no clear D. V was pared by 5 bases and J by 1 base, with 15 bases between. The germline gives CDR1 SGHRS, CDR2 YFSETQ. The CDR3 sequence is 15 residues long. CDR3 in amino acids: CASRFNPQKNTEAFF. The CDR3 DNA follows: TGCGCCAGCAGATTCAACCCCCAGAAGAACACTGAAGCTTTCTTT. Looking up the rest from reference TRBV5-1 and TRBJ1-1 gives the full variable domain: KAGVTQTPRYLIKTRGQQVTLSCSPISGHRSVSWYQQTPGQGLQFLFEYFSETQRNKGNFPGRFSGRQFSNSRSEMNVSTLELGDSALYLCASRFNPQKNTEAFFGQGTRLTVV.

This chain joins TRBV7-9 and TRBJ1-5, with a possible D match to TRBD1 (5 bases). Deletions cut 4 bases from V and 3 bases from J, with 10 bases between. CDR1 is SEHNR, CDR2 FQNEAQ, per germline (reference sequence). There are 14 residues in the CDR3. The CDR3 reads CASSSGTNNQPQHF. The DNA for the CDR3 is TGTGCCAGCAGCTCCGGGACGAACAATCAGCCCCAGCATTTT.

This clone was seen only once. The CDR3 region is CASTRTSALSSYNEQFF. CDR3 nucleotides: TGTGCCAGCACTCGGACTAGCGCATTAAGCTCCTACAATGAGCAGTTCTTC. The rearrangement uses TRBV2 and TRBJ2-1, with 9 bases that match TRBD2. CDR1 SNHLY and CDR2 FYNNEI come from the germline V gene. This CDR3 has 17 amino acids. V was pared by 7 bases and J by 0 bases, with 10 bases of the junction left unmatched.

The genes are TRBV5-4 and TRBJ2-7, with D tentatively TRBD1 or TRBD2 (6 bases each). CDR3 length: 14 amino acids. The germline gives CDR1 SGHNT, CDR2 YYREEE (reference sequence). V dropped 4 bases and J dropped 7 bases, with 18 bases sitting between them. In nucleotides, the CDR3 is TGTGCCAGCAGCCCAAAGGGGGGATCTGGGGAGCAGTACTTC. Translating gives CASSPKGGSGEQYF.

V and J are TRBV5-1 and TRBJ2-1; 10 positions agree with TRBD2. The CDR3 has 19 amino acids. Germline V gene sequence: CDR1 SGHRS, CDR2 YFSETQ. Losses at the gene ends were 0 bases for V and 0 bases for J; bases not matched to a gene: 9. The CDR3 DNA sequence: TGCGCCAGCAGCTTGGCGGATAGCGGGAGGCCGAGCTCCTACAATGAGCAGTTCTTC. Its translation is CASSLADSGRPSSYNEQFF.

The chain joins TRBV6-1 to TRBJ1-2, with D perhaps TRBD1 (5 bases). Trimming stripped 0 bases from V and 7 bases from J, with 15 bases between. The CDR3 spans 15 residues. CDR1 is MNHNS and CDR2 is SASEGT in the germline V gene. Written as DNA, the CDR3 is TGTGCCAGCAGTGAAGCCTTAGCCATAAGGGGTGGCTACACCTTC. Its protein product is CASSEALAIRGGYTF.

The chain couples TRBV27 to TRBJ2-5; 8 positions agree with TRBD2. Germline V gene data show CDR1 as MNHEY and CDR2 as SMNVEV (reference sequence). J gave up 5 bases and V 11 bases, and 16 bases lay outside the gene matches. CDR3 length equals 15 residues. CDR3 in amino acids: CASGGSGKGWETQYF. The CDR3 DNA sequence: TGTGCCTCGGGAGGGAGCGGGAAAGGTTGGGAGACCCAGTACTTC.

This clone was picked up one time. This chain uses TRBV27 with TRBJ1-4; D is undetermined. In germline, CDR1 is MNHEY, CDR2 SMNVEV (reference sequence). With 2 bases removed from V and 7 bases from J, the gap between germline ends came to 8 bases. The CDR3 runs 13 residues. CDR3 protein: CASSLLAFEKLFF. Here the CDR3 DNA reads TGTGCCAGCAGTTTACTTGCCTTTGAAAAACTGTTTTTT.

The CDR3 bases are TGCGCCAGCAGTAATAGCGGGAGTGAGACCCAGTACTTC. It encodes CASSNSGSETQYF. The gene calls are TRBV10-2 and TRBJ2-5, with 9 bases lining up with TRBD2. The CDR3 is 13 amino acids. Germline CDR1 is WSHSY and CDR2 is SAAADI. J gave up 5 bases and V 5 bases, and 3 bases lay outside the gene matches.